This entry lists 22 T cell receptor beta chains sequenced from one sample in a study. TCRdb reanalysed the RT-PCR reads using MiXCR and keeps one entry per CDR3 protein. The data show 550,000 to 750,000 distinct CDR3 sequences, with approximately 15% seen just once and roughly 3.9% held by the top ten. Sequenced: memory CD4+ T cells from blood. The source of these receptors is a female donor in good health, serving as a healthy control.

J is TRBJ1-5 and V is TRBV6-2 or TRBV6-3; TRBD1 matches 7 bases. The length of the CDR3 is 14 residues. The germline gives CDR1 MNHEY, CDR2 SVGEGT. The junction had 6 bases not matched to a gene; V was cut back by 5 bases and J by 5 bases. The CDR3 DNA follows: TGTGCCAGCAGTGCCGGGACAGCTTATCAGCCCCAGCATTTT. It specifies CASSAGTAYQPQHF.

The CDR3 nucleotides read TGCAGTGCTAGAGCAACGGTTTACGAGCAGTACTTC. Its protein product is CSARATVYEQYF. V usage is TRBV20-1 and J usage is TRBJ2-7; D not resolved. This CDR3 is 12 amino acids long. Germline lookup yields CDR1 DFQATT and CDR2 SNEGSKA (reference sequence). V dropped 1 base and J dropped 4 bases, with 8 bases sitting between them.

The chain is built from TRBV18 and TRBJ1-5; D is ambiguous. In germline, CDR1 is KGHSH, CDR2 LQKENI. CDR3 length equals 14 residues. V was shortened by 3 bases and J by 4 bases, with 10 bases between the two germline ends. The CDR3 DNA is TGTGCCAGCTCACCGATGCGTGATAATCAGCCCCAGCATTTT. This translates into CASSPMRDNQPQHF. The entire variable domain, with the rest obtained from reference TRBV18 and TRBJ1-5, is as follows: NAGVMQNPRHLVRRRGQEARLRCSPMKGHSHVYWYRQLPEEGLKFMVYLQKENIIDESGMPKERFSAEFPKEGPSILRIQQVVRGDSAAYFCASSPMRDNQPQHFGDGTRLSIL.

A few counts support this clonotype. The chain links TRBV20-1 to TRBJ2-5; D is perhaps TRBD1 (6 bases). The CDR3 totals 15 residues. The ends were cut back, 3 bases at V and 1 base at J, with 15 bases in the middle. The V gene's germline CDR1 is DFQATT and CDR2 SNEGSKA (reference sequence). The CDR3 loop is CSARYQGRIQETQYF. CDR3 DNA: TGCAGTGCTAGGTATCAGGGGAGAATCCAAGAGACCCAGTACTTC.

This clonotype turned up a few times. The chain carries TRBV5-1 and TRBJ2-3; no clear D. V was cut by 4 bases and J by 6 bases, with 15 bases left in between. CDR3 length equals 14 residues. Germline CDR1 is SGHRS and CDR2 is YFSETQ. The CDR3 DNA reads as TGCGCCAGCAGCCCCGGGTCTAATCAGGATACGCAGTATTTT. Translation: CASSPGSNQDTQYF. The variable domain in full, completed from reference TRBV5-1 and TRBJ2-3, reads KAGVTQTPRYLIKTRGQQVTLSCSPISGHRSVSWYQQTPGQGLQFLFEYFSETQRNKGNFPGRFSGRQFSNSRSEMNVSTLELGDSALYLCASSPGSNQDTQYFGPGTRLTVL.

The chain couples TRBV3-1 to TRBJ2-3; D perhaps matches TRBD2 (5 bases). The CDR3 is 15 amino acids. The V end lost 0 bases, the J end lost 4 bases, and 11 bases lay between the germline ends. In germline, CDR1 is LGHDT, CDR2 YNNKEL (reference sequence). In DNA, the CDR3 is TGTGCCAGCAGCCAAGACGCTAGCCCGCCAGATACGCAGTATTTT. Amino acid sequence: CASSQDASPPDTQYF.

The V and J genes are TRBV12-3 or TRBV12-4 and TRBJ2-3; 13 nucleotides match TRBD2. J was trimmed by 8 bases and V by 6 bases; bases with no gene match: 11. This CDR3 has 16 amino acids. The CDR3 DNA sequence: TGTGCCAGCAGCCTCACACTAGCGGGGGGGCTGGGTACGCAGTATTTT. Amino acid sequence: CASSLTLAGGLGTQYF.

The CDR3 DNA reads as TGTGCCAGCGGATCTAGCGGGATTTCCTACGAGCAGTACTTC. Translating it yields CASGSSGISYEQYF. J is TRBJ2-7 and V is TRBV28; 9 bases agree with TRBD2. Germline CDR1 and CDR2: MDHEN and SYDVKM. The CDR3 contains 14 residues. V was pared by 8 bases and J by 1 base, with 6 bases of the junction left unmatched. Variable domain in full (rest from reference TRBV28 and TRBJ2-7): DVKVTQSSRYLVKRTGEKVFLECVQDMDHENMFWYRQDPGLGLRLIYFSYDVKMKEKGDIPEGYSVSREKKERFSLILESASTNQTSMYLCASGSSGISYEQYFGPGTRLTVT.

Only a few counts were recorded for this clonotype. The V and J genes are TRBV12-5 and TRBJ1-5; the match to TRBD1 covers 7 bases. This CDR3 spans 18 amino acids. Trimming at V came to 9 bases and at J to 3 bases, leaving 20 bases not matched to a gene. CDR1 LGHNT and CDR2 FRNRAP come from the germline V gene. The CDR3 nucleotides read TGTGCTAGGGTTCTGGACAGGAACGGTTTGGCGCACAATCAGCCCCAGCATTTT. Protein: CARVLDRNGLAHNQPQHF.

This clonotype was seen ten or more times. The chain recombines TRBV27 with TRBJ2-7; D is possibly TRBD2 (6 bases). V lost 8 bases and J lost 0, with 17 bases in between. This CDR3 is built from 15 residues. Germline V gene data show CDR1 as MNHEY and CDR2 as SMNVEV (reference sequence). CDR3 sequence reads: CASYAMQGGSYEQYF. CDR3 bases: TGTGCCAGCTACGCTATGCAGGGAGGCTCCTACGAGCAGTACTTC.

This clonotype came up a few times. CDR3 DNA: TGTGCCAGCAGTGATCCGACCGCTCAGGGAATGGGCGAGCAGTACTTC. Translating it yields CASSDPTAQGMGEQYF. The chain combines TRBV6-1 with TRBJ2-7, with D possibly being TRBD1 (5 bases). The CDR3 covers 16 residues. The germline V and J ends were trimmed by 3 bases and 6 bases, with 21 bases remaining between them. Germline lookup yields CDR1 MNHNS and CDR2 SASEGT.

The table lists this clonotype with many counts. This chain links TRBV20-1 with TRBJ2-5; 9 bases agree with TRBD2. Germline assignment: CDR1 DFQATT and CDR2 SNEGSKA (reference sequence). This CDR3 has 15 residues. J was trimmed by 5 bases and V by 3 bases; bases with no gene match: 10. CDR3 region: CSASHPSGIVETQYF. DNA for the CDR3: TGCAGTGCTAGTCACCCTAGCGGGATAGTTGAGACCCAGTACTTC.

The V call is TRBV7-2, the J call TRBJ2-2, with TRBD1 as a possible D gene (5 bases). Trimming stripped 2 bases from V and 2 bases from J, with 9 bases between. Germline assignment: CDR1 SGHTA and CDR2 FQGNSA. This CDR3 comprises 15 residues. The CDR3 region is CASSLLQGNTGELFF. The CDR3, as DNA: TGTGCCAGCAGCTTACTCCAGGGAAACACCGGGGAGCTGTTTTTT.

This clonotype was seen more than once but under ten times. This chain links TRBV27 with TRBJ2-3, with D unresolved. The germline CDR1 and CDR2 sequences are MNHEY and SMNVEV (reference sequence). V was cut by 5 bases and J by 6 bases, with 12 bases left in between. CDR3 size: 13 residues. In DNA form, the CDR3 reads TGTGCCAGCAGTATGAGAGCGTCGGATACGCAGTATTTT. Translated, it gives CASSMRASDTQYF.

The chain is built from TRBV4-1 and TRBJ2-1; D ambiguous. V was cut by 2 bases and J by 5 bases, with 13 bases left in between. The CDR3 totals 15 residues. Germline V gene data show CDR1 as MGHRA and CDR2 as YSYEKL. The CDR3 reads CASSQSWPLHNEQFF. The DNA of the CDR3 is TGCGCCAGCAGCCAATCCTGGCCCCTCCACAATGAGCAGTTCTTC.

J is TRBJ2-7 and V is TRBV9, with 10 bases aligning to TRBD1. Germline V gene lookup returns CDR1 SGDLS and CDR2 YYNGEE. V was pared by 3 bases and J by 3 bases, with 3 bases of the junction left unmatched. This CDR3 comprises 14 residues. The DNA for the CDR3 is TGTGCCAGCAGCGCCGGGACAGGGGACTACGAGCAGTACTTC. Translation gives CASSAGTGDYEQYF.

This clonotype was observed a few times. The V and J genes are TRBV11-2 and TRBJ1-1; D call uncertain. Trimming stripped 3 bases from V and 1 base from J, with 15 bases between. Germline assignment: CDR1 SGHAT and CDR2 FQNNGV. This CDR3 contains 16 residues. CDR3 DNA sequence: TGTGCCAGCAGCTTTGGCAGCTCGTCATCGAACACTGAAGCTTTCTTT. The encoded protein is CASSFGSSSSNTEAFF.

This clonotype occurred many times. This chain links TRBV7-2 with TRBJ2-7, with D possibly TRBD1 on 5 matching bases. The germline V gene has CDR1 SGHTA and CDR2 FQGNSA. The CDR3 contains 14 residues. V lost 5 bases to trimming and J lost 3 bases, with 14 bases between them. This CDR3 reads CASSQATGFYEQYF. CDR3 nucleotides: TGTGCCAGCAGCCAAGCAACAGGATTCTACGAGCAGTACTTC.

In nucleotides, the CDR3 is TGTGCCAGCAGACAGGGGGCGGGAAATGAAGCTTTCTTT. It translates to CASRQGAGNEAFF. The V call is TRBV3-1, the J call TRBJ1-1; 9 bases match TRBD1. Per germline, CDR1 LGHDT and CDR2 YNNKEL (reference sequence). CDR3 length: 13 residues. J gave up 7 bases and V 6 bases, and 6 bases lay outside the gene matches.

The chain couples TRBV6-2 or TRBV6-3 to TRBJ2-3, with 8 bases fitting TRBD1. V shed 2 bases, J shed 6 bases, and the junction held 13 bases outside the gene matches. The CDR3 loop spans 17 amino acids. CDR1 MNHEY and CDR2 SVGEGT come from the germline V gene. The CDR3: CASSYGRGRGRPDTQYF. For the CDR3, the DNA is TGTGCCAGCAGTTACGGCCGGGGCAGGGGGCGTCCGGATACGCAGTATTTT.

This chain connects TRBV20-1 to TRBJ2-3, with D maybe TRBD1 (6 bases). Germline CDR1 is DFQATT and CDR2 is SNEGSKA (reference sequence). This CDR3 comprises 15 residues. Trimming stripped 0 bases from V and 2 bases from J, with 12 bases between. The CDR3 protein is CSARDLQGYTDTQYF. The CDR3, as DNA: TGCAGTGCTAGAGATTTACAGGGCTACACAGATACGCAGTATTTT.

The chain carries TRBV4-3 and TRBJ1-2; 7 bases fit TRBD1. CDR1 and CDR2 (germline): LGHNA, YSLEER. The CDR3 covers 16 residues. V shed 0 bases and J 1 base; nucleotides not matched to a gene: 5. As DNA, the CDR3 is TGCGCCAGCAGCCAAGATCAGGGACAGCTTAACTATGGCTACACCTTC. Protein: CASSQDQGQLNYGYTF.